The rows below give T cell receptor beta chains drawn from one sample of a study of blood T cell repertoires in COVID-19. Using immunoSEQ multiplex PCR, the repertoire was profiled, and TCRdb retains in-frame clones only, with some absent. This table holds 150,000 to 200,000 clones, 89% found once. Input material: peripheral blood. Every receptor here comes from a man younger than 30 who had recovered from COVID-19. The CDR3 runs from the conserved cysteine through the conserved F or W. The order of the fields is CDR3 DNA, CDR3 protein, V gene, J gene, clone size, D gene. D genes are given only for firm matches. Clone size is not always given. Where it is, it says once, few, many or a class for expanded clones.

DNA: TGTGCCAGTAGTATAGAAGGGTCCCACTCCGGGGGGAATGAGCAGTTCTTC
CDR3: CASSIEGSHSGGNEQFF
V: TRBV19
J: TRBJ2-1
size: .
D: TRBD2

DNA: TGTGCCAGCAGCACCCCCGGCGGATTCTCTGGAAACACCATATATTTT
CDR3: CASSTPGGFSGNTIYF
V: TRBV5-6
J: TRBJ1-3
size: .
D: .

DNA: TGTGCCAGCAGTCCCCTGGGAGGGGGCGGGAGGGCCACAGATACGCAGTATTTT
CDR3: CASSPLGGGGRATDTQYF
V: TRBV27
J: TRBJ2-3
size: .
D: TRBD2

DNA: TGTGCCAGCAGTTTCGATCCGGGACTTAAAGAGACCCAGTACTTC
CDR3: CASSFDPGLKETQYF
V: TRBV5-4
J: TRBJ2-5
size: .
D: .

DNA: TGTGCCAGCAGTCTGCCGGGAGATAGCAATCAGCCCCAGCATTTT
CDR3: CASSLPGDSNQPQHF
V: TRBV28
J: TRBJ1-5
size: .
D: .

DNA: TGCGCCAGCAGCCAAGTAACCGGGACACTCACAGATACGCAGTATTTT
CDR3: CASSQVTGTLTDTQYF
V: TRBV4-3
J: TRBJ2-3
size: .
D: .

DNA: TGCAGCGCGGTCTGGGACACACCAATGAATAGCAATGAAGCTTTCTTT
CDR3: CSAVWDTPMNSNEAFF
V: TRBV29-1
J: TRBJ1-1
size: .
D: .

DNA: TGTGCCAGCAGTTACGAGACAGGGCGCGGGGAGCTGTTTTTT
CDR3: CASSYETGRGELFF
V: TRBV6-5
J: TRBJ2-2
size: .
D: TRBD1

DNA: TGTGCCAGTTCTGGGATGTCGGCATGGGCAGGGGGCTCCTACAATGAGCAGTTCTTC
CDR3: CASSGMSAWAGGSYNEQFF
V: TRBV19
J: TRBJ2-1
size: .
D: TRBD1

DNA: TGTGCCAGCAGCTTAGGACAGGGGGTATTGAATGAAAAACTGTTTTTT
CDR3: CASSLGQGVLNEKLFF
V: TRBV7-2
J: TRBJ1-4
size: .
D: TRBD1

DNA: TGTGCCAGCTCACCAAACAGGGAACTAGGCAAAAACATTCAGTACTTC
CDR3: CASSPNRELGKNIQYF
V: TRBV18
J: TRBJ2-4
size: .
D: .

DNA: TGTGCCAGTAGAACAGGAAATTCACCCCTCCACTTT
CDR3: CASRTGNSPLHF
V: TRBV19
J: TRBJ1-6
size: .
D: .

DNA: TGCGCCAGCAGCCTCGTGGCGGGCTCTGTCGTTTTGGCCTACGAGCAGTACTTC
CDR3: CASSLVAGSVVLAYEQYF
V: TRBV4-1
J: TRBJ2-7
size: few
D: .

DNA: TGTGCCATCAGAGACGAGACTAGCGGGAAGGGAGATACGCAGTATTTT
CDR3: CAIRDETSGKGDTQYF
V: TRBV10-3
J: TRBJ2-3
size: .
D: TRBD2

DNA: TGTGCCAGCAGCCCTAGAAATTCTGGGGCCAACGTCCTGACTTTC
CDR3: CASSPRNSGANVLTF
V: TRBV5-5
J: TRBJ2-6
size: .
D: .

DNA: TGTGCCTGGAGTGTTTTTGGAGCGGGGGGAAACACCATATATTTT
CDR3: CAWSVFGAGGNTIYF
V: TRBV30
J: TRBJ1-3
size: .
D: .

DNA: TGTGCCAGCAGGGAGGGGAAGAATGAAAAACTGTTTTTT
CDR3: CASREGKNEKLFF
V: TRBV5-4
J: TRBJ1-4
size: .
D: .

DNA: TGTGCCAGCTCACCATTGGGACAGGGAAGGGACACTGAAGCTTTCTTT
CDR3: CASSPLGQGRDTEAFF
V: TRBV18
J: TRBJ1-1
size: .
D: TRBD1

DNA: TGTGCCAGCAGTTATTACGGACAGGGGGCGAGGGAGCAGTACTTC
CDR3: CASSYYGQGAREQYF
V: TRBV6-5
J: TRBJ2-7
size: .
D: TRBD1

DNA: TGTGCTAGTGGTTTGGGAACTCTAGCGGACTTCGGAGATACGCAGTATTTT
CDR3: CASGLGTLADFGDTQYF
V: TRBV12-5
J: TRBJ2-3
size: .
D: TRBD2

DNA: TGTGCCCGGGGACAGGGTGGCCCTGGGACTGAAGCTTTCTTT
CDR3: CARGQGGPGTEAFF
V: TRBV30
J: TRBJ1-1
size: .
D: TRBD1

DNA: TGCGCCAGCAGCTTGGGAGGGACAGGGAACAATGAGCAGTTCTTC
CDR3: CASSLGGTGNNEQFF
V: TRBV5-1
J: TRBJ2-1
size: .
D: TRBD1

DNA: TGTGCCAGCAGCTTAGAGGTGCAGGGTTGGCATGGCTACACCTTC
CDR3: CASSLEVQGWHGYTF
V: TRBV7-9
J: TRBJ1-2
size: .
D: .

DNA: TGCGCCAGCAGCCAAGGCGGGAGGGACTACAATGAGCAGTTCTTC
CDR3: CASSQGGRDYNEQFF
V: TRBV4-3
J: TRBJ2-1
size: .
D: TRBD2

DNA: TGTGCCAGCAGCTCGATAACTACCGGCCGCGAGCAGTACTTC
CDR3: CASSSITTGREQYF
V: TRBV5-4
J: TRBJ2-7
size: .
D: .

DNA: TGCGCCAGCAGCCCGGACAGTAGCTCCTACAATGAGCAGTTCTTC
CDR3: CASSPDSSSYNEQFF
V: TRBV5-1
J: TRBJ2-1
size: .
D: .

DNA: TGTGCCAGTAGTATCCGACAGGGTTACACCTTC
CDR3: CASSIRQGYTF
V: TRBV19
J: TRBJ1-2
size: .
D: TRBD1

DNA: TGCGCCAGCAGCCGGAACCCCTGGAACAGCGGGAGTAGTAACACCGGGGAGCTGTTTTTT
CDR3: CASSRNPWNSGSSNTGELFF
V: TRBV4-3
J: TRBJ2-2
size: .
D: TRBD2

DNA: TGTGCCAGCAGCGACGGACTGGCGGGAACCGGGGAGCTGTTTTTT
CDR3: CASSDGLAGTGELFF
V: TRBV7-9
J: TRBJ2-2
size: .
D: .

DNA: TGTGCCACATACAGCGGGAGGGCCCAGGATGAGCAGTTCTTC
CDR3: CATYSGRAQDEQFF
V: TRBV5-4
J: TRBJ2-1
size: .
D: TRBD2

DNA: TGTGCCAGTGCTTGGGACAGTTTGTTCTCTGGAAACACCATATATTTT
CDR3: CASAWDSLFSGNTIYF
V: TRBV19
J: TRBJ1-3
size: once
D: TRBD1

DNA: TGCGCCAGCAGCTTGGCGTCGTGGGGAGGGAATCCCAATGAGCAGTTCTTC
CDR3: CASSLASWGGNPNEQFF
V: TRBV5-1
J: TRBJ2-1
size: .
D: TRBD2

DNA: TGTGCCAGCAGTTACTCGACGGGGACAGGGTCCGAGCAGTACTTC
CDR3: CASSYSTGTGSEQYF
V: TRBV6-5
J: TRBJ2-7
size: .
D: TRBD1

DNA: TGTGCCAGCAGTGAATCTGCGGGAGGGGTGAAAAACATTCAGTACTTC
CDR3: CASSESAGGVKNIQYF
V: TRBV25-1
J: TRBJ2-4
size: .
D: TRBD2

DNA: TGTGCCAGCAGTAGACGACCTGAGGGAGAGCAGTTCTTC
CDR3: CASSRRPEGEQFF
V: TRBV6-2/TRBV6-3
J: TRBJ2-1
size: .
D: .

DNA: TGTGCCAGCAGCTTAGAGCGGGAGAGAACAGATACGCAGTATTTT
CDR3: CASSLERERTDTQYF
V: TRBV7-6
J: TRBJ2-3
size: .
D: TRBD2

DNA: TGCGCCAGCAGCCAGGATAGCGGACCAGGGAAAACCCAGTACTTC
CDR3: CASSQDSGPGKTQYF
V: TRBV4-3
J: TRBJ2-5
size: .
D: .

DNA: TGTGCCAGCATATCGGGACAGGGGGCGGACTACGAGCAGTACTTC
CDR3: CASISGQGADYEQYF
V: TRBV5-8
J: TRBJ2-7
size: .
D: TRBD1

DNA: TGTGCCAGCAGCCCAGGGGGAGGCGGCACAGATACGCAGTATTTT
CDR3: CASSPGGGGTDTQYF
V: TRBV9
J: TRBJ2-3
size: .
D: .

DNA: TGCGCCAGCAGCGAGGGACAGATCTATGGCTACACCTTC
CDR3: CASSEGQIYGYTF
V: TRBV5-1
J: TRBJ1-2
size: .
D: TRBD1

DNA: TGTGCCAGCAGTTCGCCTGGAGACAGGGCCCTCAATCTCGACTACGAGCAGTACTTC
CDR3: CASSSPGDRALNLDYEQYF
V: TRBV6-2/TRBV6-3
J: TRBJ2-7
size: .
D: TRBD1

DNA: TGCGCCAGCAGCCCTAGCTTAACTAGCACAGATACGCAGTATTTT
CDR3: CASSPSLTSTDTQYF
V: TRBV5-1
J: TRBJ2-3
size: .
D: .

DNA: TGTGCCAGCAGCCAAGTAGAGGGGGCGACCCTCTCTGGAAACACCATATATTTT
CDR3: CASSQVEGATLSGNTIYF
V: TRBV3-1/TRBV3-2
J: TRBJ1-3
size: few
D: TRBD1

DNA: TGTGCCAGCATGACTCTAGAAGGCTACGAGCAGTACTTC
CDR3: CASMTLEGYEQYF
V: TRBV6-5
J: TRBJ2-7
size: once
D: .

DNA: TGTGCCAGCAGTCCACAGGGGGGTAGTGCCAAAAACATTCAGTACTTC
CDR3: CASSPQGGSAKNIQYF
V: TRBV2
J: TRBJ2-4
size: .
D: TRBD1

DNA: TGTGCCACCAGCAGAGACAGGCTCTACGAGCAGTACTTC
CDR3: CATSRDRLYEQYF
V: TRBV15
J: TRBJ2-7
size: .
D: .

DNA: TGTGCCGGTGGAGGGACTAGCGGTTCCTACGAGCAGTACTTC
CDR3: CAGGGTSGSYEQYF
V: TRBV28
J: TRBJ2-7
size: .
D: TRBD2

DNA: TGTGCCAGCAGTACACGACAGGGTAGCAATCAGCCCCAGCATTTT
CDR3: CASSTRQGSNQPQHF
V: TRBV28
J: TRBJ1-5
size: once
D: TRBD1

DNA: TGTGCCAGCAGCCCCGGCCGAGGATCAGCTGGCTACACCTTC
CDR3: CASSPGRGSAGYTF
V: TRBV7-3
J: TRBJ1-2
size: .
D: .